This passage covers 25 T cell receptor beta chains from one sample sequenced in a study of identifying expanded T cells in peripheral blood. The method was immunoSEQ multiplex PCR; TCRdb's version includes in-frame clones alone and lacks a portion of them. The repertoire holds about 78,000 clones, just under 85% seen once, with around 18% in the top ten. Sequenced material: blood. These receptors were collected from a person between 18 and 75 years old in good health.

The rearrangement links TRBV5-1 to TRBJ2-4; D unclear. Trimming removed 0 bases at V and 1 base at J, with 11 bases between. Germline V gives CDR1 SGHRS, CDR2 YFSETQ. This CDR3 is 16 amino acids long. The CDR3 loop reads CASSLAQLGAKNIQYF. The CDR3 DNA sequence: TGCGCCAGCAGCTTGGCACAGCTGGGGGCCAAAAACATTCAGTACTTC.

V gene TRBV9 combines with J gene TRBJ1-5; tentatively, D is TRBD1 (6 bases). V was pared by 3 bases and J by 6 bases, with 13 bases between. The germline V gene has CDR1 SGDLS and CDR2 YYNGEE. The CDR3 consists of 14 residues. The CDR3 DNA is TGTGCCAGCAGCGGACAGGAGGGGGGTCAGCCCCAGCATTTT. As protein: CASSGQEGGQPQHF.

The CDR3 sequence is CAIGGTGDQPQHF. The CDR3 region has the DNA TGTGCCATCGGCGGGACAGGAGATCAGCCCCAGCATTTT. The chain carries TRBV10-3 and TRBJ1-5; the match to TRBD1 covers 8 bases. The germline CDR1 and CDR2 sequences are ENHRY and SYGVKD. The CDR3 covers 13 residues. Unmatched junction bases numbered 5, after V lost 8 bases and J lost 5 bases.

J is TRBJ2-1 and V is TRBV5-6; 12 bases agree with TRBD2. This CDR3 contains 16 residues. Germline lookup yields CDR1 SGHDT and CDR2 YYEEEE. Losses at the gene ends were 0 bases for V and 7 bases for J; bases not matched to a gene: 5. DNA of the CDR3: TGTGCCAGCAGCTTGGGACTAGCGGGAGCCGGGAATGAGCAGTTCTTC. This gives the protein CASSLGLAGAGNEQFF.

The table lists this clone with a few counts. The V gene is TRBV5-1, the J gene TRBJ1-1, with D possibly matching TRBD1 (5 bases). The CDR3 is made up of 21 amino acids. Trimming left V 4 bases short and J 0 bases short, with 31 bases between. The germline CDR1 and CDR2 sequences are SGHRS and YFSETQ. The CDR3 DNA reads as TGCGCCAGCAGCCGAACGGGGGAGGGAACCTTGTTCGACGCTATGAACACTGAAGCTTTCTTT. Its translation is CASSRTGEGTLFDAMNTEAFF.

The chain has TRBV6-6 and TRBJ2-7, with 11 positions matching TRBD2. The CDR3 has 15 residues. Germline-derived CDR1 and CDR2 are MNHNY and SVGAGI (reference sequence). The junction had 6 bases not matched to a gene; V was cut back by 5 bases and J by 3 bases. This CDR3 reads CASSKLAGALYEQYF. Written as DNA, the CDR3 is TGTGCCAGCAGTAAACTAGCGGGGGCACTCTACGAGCAGTACTTC.

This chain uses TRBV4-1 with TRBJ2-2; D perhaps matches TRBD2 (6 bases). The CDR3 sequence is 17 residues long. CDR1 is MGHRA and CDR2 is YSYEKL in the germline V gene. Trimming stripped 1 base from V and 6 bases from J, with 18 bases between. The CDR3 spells CASSQALARRLAGELFF. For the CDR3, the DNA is TGCGCCAGCAGCCAAGCCCTAGCGCGGCGTTTGGCCGGGGAGCTGTTTTTT.

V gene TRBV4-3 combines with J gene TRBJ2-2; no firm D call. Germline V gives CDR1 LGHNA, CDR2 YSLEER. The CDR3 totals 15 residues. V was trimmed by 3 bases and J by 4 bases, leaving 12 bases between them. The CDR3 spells CASSQVIFSTGELFF. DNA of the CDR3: TGCGCCAGCAGCCAGGTCATATTTTCCACCGGGGAGCTGTTTTTT.

The DNA for the CDR3 is TGTGCCAGCACCCCGGGTACGGGAGGGATGACAGATACGCAGTATTTT. This sequence encodes CASTPGTGGMTDTQYF. This rearrangement joins TRBV27 to TRBJ2-3, with 8 bases matching TRBD2. With 7 bases clipped from V and 3 bases from J, the junction kept 12 bases outside the gene matches. The germline CDR1 and CDR2 sequences are MNHEY and SMNVEV (reference sequence). The CDR3 contains 16 residues.

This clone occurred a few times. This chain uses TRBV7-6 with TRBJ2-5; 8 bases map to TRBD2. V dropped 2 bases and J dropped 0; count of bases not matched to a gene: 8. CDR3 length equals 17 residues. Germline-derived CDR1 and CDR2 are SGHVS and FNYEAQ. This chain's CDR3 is CASSLNPSGGDQETQYF. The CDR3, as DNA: TGTGCCAGCAGCTTAAATCCCTCCGGGGGGGACCAAGAGACCCAGTACTTC.

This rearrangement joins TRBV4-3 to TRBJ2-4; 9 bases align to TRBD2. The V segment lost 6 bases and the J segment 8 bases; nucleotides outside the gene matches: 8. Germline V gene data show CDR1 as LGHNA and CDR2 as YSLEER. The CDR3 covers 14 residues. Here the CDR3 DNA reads TGCGCCAGCAGTCGACTAGCGGAAAGGGACATTCAGTACTTC. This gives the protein CASSRLAERDIQYF.

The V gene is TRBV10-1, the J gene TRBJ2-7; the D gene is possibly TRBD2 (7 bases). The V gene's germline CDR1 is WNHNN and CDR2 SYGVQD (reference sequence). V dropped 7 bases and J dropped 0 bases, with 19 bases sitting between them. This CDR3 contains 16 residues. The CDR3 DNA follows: TGCGCCAGCACAGCGGGATCGGACAGAAACTCCTACGAGCAGTACTTC. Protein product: CASTAGSDRNSYEQYF.

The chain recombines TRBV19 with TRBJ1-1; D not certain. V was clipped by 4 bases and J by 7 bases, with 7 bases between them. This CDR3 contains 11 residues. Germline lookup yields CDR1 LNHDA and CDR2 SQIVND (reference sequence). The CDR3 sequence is CASSRWGEAFF. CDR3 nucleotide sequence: TGTGCCAGTAGTAGGTGGGGTGAAGCTTTCTTT.

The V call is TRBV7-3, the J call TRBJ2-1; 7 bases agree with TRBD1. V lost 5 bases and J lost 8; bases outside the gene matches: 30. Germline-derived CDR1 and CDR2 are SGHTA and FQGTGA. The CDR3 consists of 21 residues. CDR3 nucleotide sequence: TGTGCCAGCAGCCCAGCCGAGAGACAGGGTTTTCTCGGGGCGGACCTGGATGAGCAGTTCTTC. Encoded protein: CASSPAERQGFLGADLDEQFF.

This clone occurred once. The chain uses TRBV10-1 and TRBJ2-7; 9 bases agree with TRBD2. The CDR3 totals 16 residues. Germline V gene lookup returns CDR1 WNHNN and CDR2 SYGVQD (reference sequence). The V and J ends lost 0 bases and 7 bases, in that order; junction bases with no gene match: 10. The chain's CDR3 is CASSESAREGRGEQYF. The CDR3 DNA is TGCGCCAGCAGTGAGTCGGCGCGGGAGGGCCGAGGGGAGCAGTACTTC.

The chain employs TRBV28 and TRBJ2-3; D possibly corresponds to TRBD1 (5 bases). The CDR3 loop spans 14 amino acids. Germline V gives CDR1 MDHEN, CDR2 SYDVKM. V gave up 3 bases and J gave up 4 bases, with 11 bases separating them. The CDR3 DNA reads TGTGCCAGCAGTTTGGGGCAGTCCGCAGATACGCAGTATTTT. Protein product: CASSLGQSADTQYF.

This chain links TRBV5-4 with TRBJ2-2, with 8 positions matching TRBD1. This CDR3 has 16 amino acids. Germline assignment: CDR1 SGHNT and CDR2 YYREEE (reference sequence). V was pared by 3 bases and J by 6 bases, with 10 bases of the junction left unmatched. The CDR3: CASSSLPGGGPGELFF. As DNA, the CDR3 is TGTGCCAGCAGCTCACTCCCAGGGGGCGGCCCCGGGGAGCTGTTTTTT.

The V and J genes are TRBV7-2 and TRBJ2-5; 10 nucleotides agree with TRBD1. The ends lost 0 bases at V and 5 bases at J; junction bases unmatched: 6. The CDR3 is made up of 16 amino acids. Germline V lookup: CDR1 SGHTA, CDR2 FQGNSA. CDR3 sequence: CASSLAGTGVKETQYF. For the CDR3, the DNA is TGTGCCAGCAGCTTAGCAGGGACAGGGGTTAAGGAGACCCAGTACTTC.

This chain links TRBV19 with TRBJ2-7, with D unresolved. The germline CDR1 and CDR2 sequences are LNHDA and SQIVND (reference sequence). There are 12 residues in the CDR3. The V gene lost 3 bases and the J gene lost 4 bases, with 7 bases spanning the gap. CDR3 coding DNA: TGTGCCAGTAGTATGGGGTATTACGAGCAGTACTTC. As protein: CASSMGYYEQYF.

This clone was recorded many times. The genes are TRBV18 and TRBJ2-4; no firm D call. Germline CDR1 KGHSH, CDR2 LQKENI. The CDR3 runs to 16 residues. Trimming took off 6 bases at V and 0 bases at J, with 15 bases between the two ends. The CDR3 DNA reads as TGTGCCAGCTCCCCGTCCCCCATTCTAGCCAAAAACATTCAGTACTTC. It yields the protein CASSPSPILAKNIQYF.

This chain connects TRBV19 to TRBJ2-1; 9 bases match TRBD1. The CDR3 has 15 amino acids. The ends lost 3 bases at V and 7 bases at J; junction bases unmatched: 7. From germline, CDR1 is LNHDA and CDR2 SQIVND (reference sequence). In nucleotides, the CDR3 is TGTGCCAGTAGTATTCCCGGGACAGGGTCAAATGAGCAGTTCTTC. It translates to CASSIPGTGSNEQFF.

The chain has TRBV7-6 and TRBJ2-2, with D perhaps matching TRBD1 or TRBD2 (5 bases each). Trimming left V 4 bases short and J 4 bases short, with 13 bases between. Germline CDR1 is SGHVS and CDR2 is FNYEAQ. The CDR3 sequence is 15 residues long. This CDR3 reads CASSSRGAGTGELFF. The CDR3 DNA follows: TGTGCCAGCAGCTCGCGTGGGGCGGGCACCGGGGAGCTGTTTTTT.

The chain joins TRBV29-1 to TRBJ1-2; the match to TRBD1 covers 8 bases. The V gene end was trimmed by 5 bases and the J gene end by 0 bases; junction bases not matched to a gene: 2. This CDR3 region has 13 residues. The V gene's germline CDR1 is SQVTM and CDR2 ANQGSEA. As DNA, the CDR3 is TGCAGCGTTCGACAGGGGTCTAACTATGGCTACACCTTC. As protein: CSVRQGSNYGYTF.

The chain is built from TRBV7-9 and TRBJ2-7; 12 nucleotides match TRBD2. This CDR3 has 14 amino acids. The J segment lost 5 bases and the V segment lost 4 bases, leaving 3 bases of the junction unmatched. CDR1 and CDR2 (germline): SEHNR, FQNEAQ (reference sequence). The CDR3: CASSSGLAGHEQYF. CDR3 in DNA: TGTGCCAGCAGCTCAGGACTAGCGGGACACGAGCAGTACTTC.

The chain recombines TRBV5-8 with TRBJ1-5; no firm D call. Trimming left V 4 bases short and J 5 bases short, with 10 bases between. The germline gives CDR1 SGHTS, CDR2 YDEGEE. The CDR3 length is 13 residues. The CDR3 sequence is CASSRRSDQPQHF. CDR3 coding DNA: TGTGCCAGCAGCCGGCGATCCGATCAGCCCCAGCATTTT.